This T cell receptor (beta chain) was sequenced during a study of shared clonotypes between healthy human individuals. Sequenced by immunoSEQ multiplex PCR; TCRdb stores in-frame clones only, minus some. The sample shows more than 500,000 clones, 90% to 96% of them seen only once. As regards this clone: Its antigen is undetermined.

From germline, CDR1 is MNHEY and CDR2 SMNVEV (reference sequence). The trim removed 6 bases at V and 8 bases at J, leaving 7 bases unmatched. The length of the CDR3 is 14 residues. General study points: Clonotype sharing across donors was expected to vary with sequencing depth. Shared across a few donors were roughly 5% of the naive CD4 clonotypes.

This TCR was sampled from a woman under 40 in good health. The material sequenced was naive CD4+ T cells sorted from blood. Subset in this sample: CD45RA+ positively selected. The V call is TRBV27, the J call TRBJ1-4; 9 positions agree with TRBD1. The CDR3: CASSSGQGVEKLFF. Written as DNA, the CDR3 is TGTGCCAGCAGCTCGGGACAGGGTGTGGAAAAACTGTTTTTT.